A single sample gave rise to the 22 T cell receptor beta chains below, sequenced in a study of blood T cell repertoires in COVID-19. Repertoires were generated with immunoSEQ multiplex PCR, while TCRdb's copy carries only in-frame clones and drops some. The data hold 300,000 or so clones, with 83% observed a single time. The sequenced sample was peripheral blood. Every receptor here comes from a woman between 45 and 60 years old with acute or convalescent COVID-19.

This chain uses TRBV15 with TRBJ1-3, with no clear D. The CDR3 is 15 residues long. The V end was cut by 0 bases, the J end by 0 bases, with 6 bases between. Germline-derived CDR1 and CDR2 are LNHNV and YYDKDF (reference sequence). This chain's CDR3 is CATSRDSISGNTIYF. Written as DNA, the CDR3 is TGTGCCACCAGCAGAGACAGTATCTCTGGAAACACCATATATTTT.

The chain couples TRBV12-3 or TRBV12-4 to TRBJ1-1; 10 bases line up with TRBD1. This CDR3 is built from 13 residues. Losses at the gene ends were 6 bases for V and 4 bases for J; bases not matched to a gene: 2. The CDR3 spells CASRRDRGTEAFF. The CDR3 DNA follows: TGTGCCAGCAGGCGGGACAGGGGCACTGAAGCTTTCTTT.

V gene TRBV23-1 combines with J gene TRBJ2-7; D is unclear. Being an ORF, TRBV23-1 has a function that is uncertain. The V and J ends lost 3 bases and 6 bases respectively, with 12 bases between them. This CDR3 has 13 residues. The CDR3 loop reads CASSHTGRSEQYV. The CDR3 DNA reads TGCGCCAGCAGTCATACGGGTCGGAGCGAGCAGTACGTC.

The chain couples TRBV9 to TRBJ2-1; 7 bases are a match to TRBD1. Trimming took 2 bases from V and 10 from J; bases not matched to a gene: 9. The CDR3 covers 14 residues. Per the germline V gene, CDR1 is SGDLS and CDR2 is YYNGEE. CDR3 sequence: CASSVLGQQAEQFF. Here the CDR3 DNA reads TGTGCCAGCAGCGTCTTGGGACAGCAAGCCGAGCAGTTCTTC.

V and J are TRBV30 and TRBJ1-6, with D unresolved. The CDR3 is 13 amino acids. Trimming left V 0 bases short and J 7 bases short, with 7 bases between. The germline V gene encodes CDR1 GTSNPN and CDR2 SVGIG (reference sequence). The CDR3 nucleotides are TGTGCCTGGAGTGTGGAGGAGAATTCACCCCTCCACTTT. Translated: CAWSVEENSPLHF.

The chain has TRBV29-1 and TRBJ1-2; weak D call: TRBD1 (5 bases). Germline values: CDR1 SQVTM, CDR2 ANQGSEA. Trimming pared 7 bases from V and 5 bases from J, leaving 14 bases between. This CDR3 is 12 amino acids long. CDR3 nucleotides: TGCAGCGCCCAGGGAAGCGGGTATGGCTACACCTTC. It translates to CSAQGSGYGYTF.

The J gene is TRBJ1-1, the V gene TRBV7-8, with TRBD1 matching over 9 bases. CDR1 is SGHVS, CDR2 FQNEAQ, per germline. This CDR3 region has 14 residues. Trimming at V came to 5 bases and at J to 3 bases, leaving 4 bases not matched to a gene. The CDR3 DNA reads TGTGCCAGCAGCGGACGACAGGGGGACACTGAAGCTTTCTTT. As protein: CASSGRQGDTEAFF.

V gene TRBV4-1 combines with J gene TRBJ1-5; TRBD1 aligns across 8 bases. The trim removed 0 bases at V and 5 bases at J, leaving 9 bases unmatched. Germline-derived CDR1 and CDR2 are MGHRA and YSYEKL. CDR3 length equals 17 residues. The CDR3 sequence is CASSQDGTGRYHQPQHF. The CDR3 nucleotides read TGCGCCAGCAGCCAAGATGGGACAGGAAGGTACCATCAGCCCCAGCATTTT.

This clone showed up just once. V is TRBV5-1 and J is TRBJ2-5; TRBD1 matches 7 bases. The CDR3 contains 15 residues. The germline CDR1 and CDR2 sequences are SGHRS and YFSETQ. Unmatched junction bases numbered 9, after V lost 4 bases and J lost 3 bases. This CDR3 is CASSPPTTGEETQYF. CDR3 nucleotides: TGCGCCAGCAGCCCCCCCACAACAGGGGAAGAGACCCAGTACTTC.

V usage is TRBV2 and J usage is TRBJ1-2; 7 bases agree with TRBD1. With 5 bases clipped from V and 2 bases from J, the junction kept 2 bases outside the gene matches. This CDR3 has 13 amino acids. The germline V gene encodes CDR1 SNHLY and CDR2 FYNNEI. The CDR3 here is CASSSGQNYGYTF. CDR3 nucleotide sequence: TGTGCCAGCAGTTCGGGACAGAACTATGGCTACACCTTC.

The rearrangement uses TRBV7-2 and TRBJ2-7, with D possibly matching TRBD1 (5 bases). Germline CDR1 reads SGHTA; CDR2 reads FQGNSA. V was pared by 5 bases and J by 2 bases, with 13 bases between. This CDR3 spans 14 amino acids. CDR3 sequence reads: CASSTQGTTYEQYF. As DNA, the CDR3 is TGTGCCAGCAGCACCCAGGGTACCACCTACGAGCAGTACTTC.

The V gene is TRBV9, the J gene TRBJ1-1; TRBD1 might be the D (5 bases). The germline V and J ends were trimmed by 0 bases and 4 bases, with 10 bases remaining between them. CDR1 is SGDLS and CDR2 is YYNGEE in the germline V gene. The CDR3 runs to 14 residues. CDR3 residues: CASSVGVGATEAFF. DNA of the CDR3: TGTGCCAGCAGCGTAGGGGTAGGGGCCACTGAAGCTTTCTTT.

This chain links TRBV28 with TRBJ2-3; TRBD2 matches at 10 bases. V shed 2 bases and J 10 bases; nucleotides not matched to a gene: 9. The CDR3 covers 15 residues. The germline V gene encodes CDR1 MDHEN and CDR2 SYDVKM. CDR3 in DNA: TGTGCCAGCAGTTTACGGAGCGGGGGGGCATTTGCGCAGTATTTT. It translates to CASSLRSGGAFAQYF.

The J gene is TRBJ1-5, the V gene TRBV19, with 9 positions matching TRBD1. The length of the CDR3 is 14 residues. CDR1 and CDR2 (germline): LNHDA, SQIVND (reference sequence). The V and J ends lost 5 bases and 7 bases, in that order; junction bases with no gene match: 6. This chain's CDR3 is CASSPGTGRQPQHF. For the CDR3, the DNA is TGTGCCAGTAGTCCTGGGACAGGGAGGCAGCCCCAGCATTTT. The entire variable domain, with the rest obtained from reference TRBV19 and TRBJ1-5, is as follows: DGGITQSPKYLFRKEGQNVTLSCEQNLNHDAMYWYRQDPGQGLRLIYYSQIVNDFQKGDIAEGYSVSREKKESFPLTVTSAQKNPTAFYLCASSPGTGRQPQHFGDGTRLSIL.

The chain carries TRBV7-9 and TRBJ2-1, with 11 bases matching TRBD2. After removal of 5 bases from V and 0 bases from J, the junction contained 6 bases not matched to a gene. The CDR3 loop spans 17 amino acids. Germline V gene lookup returns CDR1 SEHNR and CDR2 FQNEAQ (reference sequence). The CDR3 here is CASSPGTSGSSYNEQFF. CDR3 sequence (DNA): TGTGCCAGCAGCCCAGGGACTAGCGGCAGCTCCTACAATGAGCAGTTCTTC.

V is TRBV7-9 and J is TRBJ2-2; TRBD1 matches 7 bases. Germline V gene sequence: CDR1 SEHNR, CDR2 FQNEAQ (reference sequence). The CDR3 sequence is 15 residues long. Trimming removed 5 bases from V and 3 bases from J; junction bases left unmatched: 6. DNA for the CDR3: TGTGCCAGCAGCGTACGGGACAGTCACACCGGGGAGCTGTTTTTT. Amino acids: CASSVRDSHTGELFF.

The chain joins TRBV4-3 to TRBJ2-2; weak D call: TRBD2 (6 bases). Germline V lookup: CDR1 LGHNA, CDR2 YSLEER. The V and J ends lost 1 base and 6 bases respectively, with 12 bases between them. This CDR3 has 15 residues. The CDR3 coding sequence is TGCGCCAGCAGCCAAGCCCCTACTAGCCCCGGGGAGCTGTTTTTT. Protein product: CASSQAPTSPGELFF.

The J gene is TRBJ2-1, the V gene TRBV3-1 (or the pseudogene TRBV3-2); possibly TRBD2 for D (6 bases). V shed 6 bases and J shed 6 bases, with 15 bases lying between them. CDR1 and CDR2 (germline): LGHDT, YNNKEL (reference sequence). The CDR3 sequence is 14 residues long. CDR3 in DNA: TGTGCCAGCAGATCCCAGGGAGGACTCAATGAGCAGTTCTTC. Its translation: CASRSQGGLNEQFF.

The CDR3 nucleotides read TGCGCCAGCAGCTTGGAACCAGCGGGGGGCCCCTACGAGCAGTACGTC. Translation: CASSLEPAGGPYEQYV. V and J are TRBV5-1 and TRBJ2-7, with 9 bases lining up with TRBD2. Germline V lookup: CDR1 SGHRS, CDR2 YFSETQ. There are 16 residues in the CDR3. Unmatched junction bases numbered 6, after V lost 0 bases and J lost 2 bases.

J is TRBJ1-2 and V is TRBV12-3 or TRBV12-4, with D possibly being TRBD1 (5 bases). The CDR3 is 13 amino acids. Trimming pared 3 bases from V and 2 bases from J, leaving 7 bases between. This CDR3 reads CASSLGLNYGYTF. In DNA form, the CDR3 reads TGTGCCAGCAGTTTGGGGCTGAACTATGGCTACACCTTC.

This chain joins TRBV30 and TRBJ1-4, with 9 bases identical to TRBD1. Germline assignment: CDR1 GTSNPN and CDR2 SVGIG (reference sequence). Trimming took 3 bases from V and 5 from J; bases not matched to a gene: 7. The CDR3 extends over 15 amino acids. CDR3 in amino acids: CAWRTSGTGNEKLFF. In nucleotides, the CDR3 is TGTGCCTGGAGGACCTCCGGGACAGGGAATGAAAAACTGTTTTTT.

This rearrangement joins TRBV6-5 to TRBJ1-6; a weak D match, TRBD1 (6 bases). This CDR3 has 15 residues. Germline CDR1 and CDR2: MNHEY and SVGAGI. The V end was cut by 6 bases, the J end by 8 bases, with 17 bases between. The DNA for the CDR3 is TGTGCCAGCAGCGGGCCGTGGGGGCTTGATTCACCCCTCCACTTT. Protein sequence: CASSGPWGLDSPLHF.